Listed here is a single TCR beta chain. TCRdb re-analyzed the PCR reads using MiXCR. This table has 15,000 to 20,000 clones, about 22% appearing once. This specimen belongs to a study of metastatic and nonmetastatic thyroid tumors. The CDR3 length is 14 residues. The V end lost 3 bases, the J end lost 4 bases, and 12 bases lay between the germline ends. CDR1 is MDHEN, CDR2 SYDVKM, per germline. No treatment had been given to any patient before thyroid surgery. The receptor comes from a female donor with papillary thyroid cancer or a benign thyroid nodule (not recorded which). Some clones in this sample may be carry-over from other donors' samples. The chain couples TRBV28 to TRBJ1-2; D unresolved. Sequencing used adjacent normal tissue. This chain's CDR3 is CASSFGDSGYGYTF. CDR3 in DNA: TGTGCCAGCAGTTTCGGCGACTCAGGCTATGGCTACACCTTC.